This TCR beta chain originates from a study of blood T cell repertoires in COVID-19. Overall study: Sites in the United States, Italy and Spain provided acute and convalescent COVID-19 samples. Nucleic acid was either cDNA or gDNA, and it came from T cells, B-cell-depleted T cells, or PBMCs.

Germline-derived CDR1 and CDR2 are MNHEY and SMNVEV (reference sequence). With 6 bases clipped from V and 6 bases from J, the junction kept 11 bases outside the gene matches. The CDR3 consists of 15 residues. In the original analysis: Reference gene primer amplification yielded estimated nucleated cell counts. Assay used: immunoSEQ multiplex PCR; TCRdb lists only in-frame clones, some missing. Clonal size and the V and J genes are those of that table, whereas D and trimming came from the DNA. This sample has roughly 87,000 clones, with approximately 90% found just once. This clone was seen only once. Sequencing was done on a sample of peripheral blood. This chain links TRBV27 with TRBJ1-5; 7 bases match TRBD1. The receptor comes from a man in his sixties with acute or convalescent COVID-19. The chain's CDR3 is CASRITGVSSQPQHF. The CDR3 DNA sequence: TGTGCCAGCAGAATAACAGGGGTATCATCTCAGCCCCAGCATTTT.